The 22 T cell receptor beta chains in this list originate from one sample, sequenced in a study of blood T cell repertoires in COVID-19. Data came from immunoSEQ multiplex PCR; TCRdb stores just in-frame clones and leaves some out. Of roughly 160,000 clones in the sample, 86% are singletons; the top ten hold about 0.98%. The material sequenced was peripheral blood. These receptors were obtained from a young man with acute or convalescent COVID-19.

The chain combines TRBV27 with TRBJ1-2; 7 bases line up with TRBD1. The CDR3 contains 14 residues. The germline V gene has CDR1 MNHEY and CDR2 SMNVEV (reference sequence). V lost 5 bases, J lost 7 bases, and 10 bases stayed unmatched. The CDR3 reads CASSPAKGASGYTF. The CDR3, as DNA: TGTGCCAGCAGTCCCGCAAAGGGGGCTAGTGGCTACACCTTC.

The J gene is TRBJ1-2, the V gene TRBV2; no clear D. Germline V CDR1 and CDR2: SNHLY, FYNNEI. The V and J ends lost 2 bases and 8 bases respectively, with 9 bases between them. The CDR3 runs to 12 residues. The CDR3 sequence is CASSELSVGYTF. CDR3 coding DNA: TGTGCCAGCAGTGAATTATCGGTAGGCTACACCTTC.

This clone appeared once. The chain is built from TRBV5-4 and TRBJ2-3, with TRBD2 matching 8 bases. After removal of 3 bases from V and 2 bases from J, the junction contained 8 bases not matched to a gene. In germline, CDR1 is SGHNT, CDR2 YYREEE (reference sequence). The CDR3 runs to 16 residues. The DNA of the CDR3 is TGTGCCAGCAGCTCCTTAGCGGGGCAAGACACAGATACGCAGTATTTT. The encoded protein is CASSSLAGQDTDTQYF.

This clone was detected a few times. This chain links TRBV5-8 with TRBJ2-7; 8 positions agree with TRBD1. In germline, CDR1 is SGHTS, CDR2 YDEGEE. With 1 base clipped from V and 3 bases from J, the junction kept 0 bases outside the gene matches. The CDR3 length is 13 residues. The CDR3 loop reads CASSLTGGYEQYF. CDR3 bases: TGTGCCAGCAGCTTGACAGGGGGCTACGAGCAGTACTTC.

The table lists this clone with a count of one. This chain connects TRBV19 to TRBJ1-2, with 7 bases identical to TRBD1. The CDR3 has 15 amino acids. The junction had 6 bases not matched to a gene; V was cut back by 3 bases and J by 2 bases. Germline V gene sequence: CDR1 LNHDA, CDR2 SQIVND (reference sequence). The CDR3 sequence: CASSIGQVGNYGYTF. The CDR3 DNA reads as TGTGCCAGTAGTATCGGACAGGTGGGAAACTATGGCTACACCTTC.

The genes are TRBV18 and TRBJ1-1; TRBD1 aligns across 7 bases. This CDR3 has 17 residues. The V and J ends lost 1 base and 0 bases, in that order; junction bases with no gene match: 8. CDR1 is KGHSH and CDR2 is LQKENI in the germline V gene. The CDR3 sequence: CASSPRDSFLMNTEAFF. The CDR3 nucleotides are TGTGCCAGCTCACCACGGGACAGCTTTTTGATGAACACTGAAGCTTTCTTT.

The rearrangement links TRBV11-2 to TRBJ2-5, with D maybe TRBD1 (7 bases). CDR1 is SGHAT, CDR2 FQNNGV, per germline. This CDR3 comprises 14 residues. V lost 5 bases to trimming and J lost 4 bases, with 14 bases between them. CDR3 nucleotides: TGTGCCAGCAGCCCAGGGGGGTTTGGAGAGACCCAGTACTTC. It encodes CASSPGGFGETQYF.

This clone appeared a single time. The rearrangement uses TRBV11-2 and TRBJ2-2, with 12 bases that match TRBD2. The CDR3 extends over 17 amino acids. Germline loops: CDR1 SGHAT, CDR2 FQNNGV. Trimming took 5 bases from V and 5 from J; bases not matched to a gene: 9. Here the CDR3 DNA reads TGTGCCAGCAGCACCTCAGGGACTAGCGGGCTTACCGGGGAGCTGTTTTTT. Protein sequence: CASSTSGTSGLTGELFF.

This sequence joins TRBV7-9 and TRBJ1-2; D is undetermined. There are 14 residues in the CDR3. V lost 7 bases, J lost 8 bases, and 20 bases lay in between. The germline gives CDR1 SEHNR, CDR2 FQNEAQ (reference sequence). CDR3 sequence reads: CASTSSGTMKGYTF. DNA of the CDR3: TGTGCCAGCACCTCTTCGGGAACTATGAAGGGCTACACCTTC.

This chain joins TRBV20-1 and TRBJ2-1; 9 positions match TRBD2. V lost 3 bases to trimming and J lost 2 bases; unmatched junction nucleotides: 5. There are 15 residues in the CDR3. The V gene's germline CDR1 is DFQATT and CDR2 SNEGSKA (reference sequence). CDR3 sequence reads: CSASGGGAAYNEQFF. CDR3 nucleotides: TGCAGTGCTAGTGGCGGGGGGGCCGCCTACAATGAGCAGTTCTTC.

This clone was observed many times. The rearrangement links TRBV4-1 to TRBJ2-1; 13 nucleotides match TRBD2. V shed 7 bases and J 4 bases; nucleotides not matched to a gene: 13. This CDR3 has 18 amino acids. Germline CDR1 reads MGHRA; CDR2 reads YSYEKL. This chain's CDR3 is CASTPHLLAGGRYNEQFF. The DNA of the CDR3 is TGCGCCAGCACCCCCCATTTACTAGCGGGGGGGAGATACAATGAGCAGTTCTTC.

This clone has just one count. The CDR3 nucleotides read TGTGCCAGCAGCCAATTCACAGGGGCCCAAGAGACCCAGTACTTC. It yields the protein CASSQFTGAQETQYF. This chain joins TRBV4-2 and TRBJ2-5, with 7 positions matching TRBD1. The CDR3 contains 15 residues. Germline V CDR1 and CDR2: LGHNA, YNFKEQ. V gave up 2 bases and J gave up 1 base; unmatched junction bases: 4.

This rearrangement joins TRBV7-6 to TRBJ2-2, with unresolved D. Trimming removed 6 bases at V and 1 base at J, with 12 bases between. Per germline, CDR1 SGHVS and CDR2 FNYEAQ. There are 15 residues in the CDR3. DNA for the CDR3: TGTGCCAGCAGGAGGATCGGCGGGAACACCGGGGAGCTGTTTTTT. Protein sequence: CASRRIGGNTGELFF.

This clone was found once. V and J are TRBV9 and TRBJ2-1, with 12 nucleotides matching TRBD2. Germline CDR1 is SGDLS and CDR2 is YYNGEE. The CDR3 is 14 amino acids. The junction had 3 bases not matched to a gene; V was cut back by 3 bases and J by 8 bases. The CDR3 DNA is TGTGCCAGCAGCGACCGGACTAGCGGGGATGAGCAGTTCTTC. It is translated as CASSDRTSGDEQFF.

The V and J genes are TRBV9 and TRBJ2-3; TRBD2 matches at 12 bases. This CDR3 comprises 17 residues. V dropped 4 bases and J dropped 5; count of bases not matched to a gene: 11. CDR1 is SGDLS, CDR2 YYNGEE, per germline. CDR3 nucleotide sequence: TGTGCCAGCAGCACGCAAATTCTAGCGGGGGGGCAAGATACGCAGTATTTT. This codes for CASSTQILAGGQDTQYF. The full variable domain, with the rest looked up from reference TRBV9 and TRBJ2-3, is DSGVTQTPKHLITATGQRVTLRCSPRSGDLSVYWYQQSLDQGLQFLIQYYNGEERAKGNILERFSAQQFPDLHSELNLSSLELGDSALYFCASSTQILAGGQDTQYFGPGTRLTVL.

This chain uses TRBV28 with TRBJ2-4; the D gene is possibly TRBD2 (6 bases). Trimming removed 8 bases from V and 5 bases from J, with 16 bases in between. Germline V gene sequence: CDR1 MDHEN, CDR2 SYDVKM. There are 14 residues in the CDR3. CDR3 sequence: CASVGLGGQNIQYF. For the CDR3, the DNA is TGTGCCAGCGTTGGCTTGGGAGGACAAAACATTCAGTACTTC.

J is TRBJ2-4 and V is TRBV30; D might be TRBD2 (5 bases). Germline values: CDR1 GTSNPN, CDR2 SVGIG (reference sequence). The CDR3 consists of 13 residues. V lost 4 bases and J 2 bases, leaving 9 bases between the germline ends. CDR3 region: CAWTRRPKNIQYF. As DNA, the CDR3 is TGTGCCTGGACTCGGAGGCCCAAAAACATTCAGTACTTC. The full variable domain, in which reference TRBV30 and TRBJ2-4 provide the parts outside the CDR3, is SQTIHQWPATLVQPVGSPLSLECTVEGTSNPNLYWYRQAAGRGLQLLFYSVGIGQISSEVPQNLSASRPQDRQFILSSKKLLLSDSGFYLCAWTRRPKNIQYFGAGTRLSVL.

In nucleotides, the CDR3 is TGTGCCAGCAGCTTAGAAGGGGGACAGGAAGGGCCAGAGACCCAGTACTTC. Translated, it gives CASSLEGGQEGPETQYF. J is TRBJ2-5 and V is TRBV7-9; the match to TRBD1 covers 8 bases. CDR1 is SEHNR, CDR2 FQNEAQ, per germline (reference sequence). V was pared by 1 base and J by 4 bases, with 11 bases of the junction left unmatched. The CDR3 runs to 17 residues.

The chain is built from TRBV5-4 and TRBJ1-2, with 8 bases aligning to TRBD1. Germline V CDR1 and CDR2: SGHNT, YYREEE (reference sequence). The CDR3 runs to 17 residues. The V gene end was trimmed by 4 bases and the J gene end by 4 bases; junction bases not matched to a gene: 15. CDR3 DNA sequence: TGTGCCAGCAGCCTAAGACAGGGGATAGACGTTACCTATGGCTACACCTTC. Protein product: CASSLRQGIDVTYGYTF.

This clone was observed a handful of times. V and J are TRBV14 and TRBJ2-5, with a weak D call TRBD2 (6 bases). This CDR3 is 15 amino acids long. From germline, CDR1 is SGHDN and CDR2 FVKESK. Trimming took 0 bases from V and 9 from J, leaving 17 bases between them. CDR3 in amino acids: CASSQDRVAARAQYF. CDR3 bases: TGTGCCAGCAGCCAAGACAGGGTAGCGGCTAGGGCCCAGTACTTC.

The genes are TRBV18 and TRBJ1-5, with unresolved D. In germline, CDR1 is KGHSH, CDR2 LQKENI. Trimming shortened V by 5 bases and J by 8 bases, and 13 bases separated the two germline ends. This CDR3 comprises 13 residues. CDR3 DNA: TGTGCCAGCTCAACCACGAACAACGAGCCCCAGCATTTT. Its protein product is CASSTTNNEPQHF.

This clone was observed once. This CDR3 reads CASRTSGGPTPPYNEQFF. The CDR3 DNA sequence: TGTGCCAGCAGGACTAGCGGGGGCCCAACTCCCCCGTACAATGAGCAGTTCTTC. The chain has TRBV2 and TRBJ2-1; TRBD2 agrees at 12 bases. Germline CDR1 and CDR2: SNHLY and FYNNEI. J gave up 4 bases and V 6 bases, and 13 bases lay outside the gene matches. This CDR3 has 18 amino acids.